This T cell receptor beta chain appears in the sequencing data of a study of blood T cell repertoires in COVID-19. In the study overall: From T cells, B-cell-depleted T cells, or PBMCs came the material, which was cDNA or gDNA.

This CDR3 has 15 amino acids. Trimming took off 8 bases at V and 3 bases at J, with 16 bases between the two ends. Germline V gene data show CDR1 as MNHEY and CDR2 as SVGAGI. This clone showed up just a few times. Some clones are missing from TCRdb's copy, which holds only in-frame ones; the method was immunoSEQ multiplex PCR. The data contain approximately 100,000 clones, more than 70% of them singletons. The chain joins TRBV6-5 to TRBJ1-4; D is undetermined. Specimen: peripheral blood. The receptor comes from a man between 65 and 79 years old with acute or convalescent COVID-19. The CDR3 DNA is TGTGCCAGCCGGACCGGGGTTTCTCCTAATGAAAAACTGTTTTTT. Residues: CASRTGVSPNEKLFF.